A selection of T cell receptor beta chains follows, all from one sample in a study of CD8 T cells in ankylosing spondylitis. TCRdb independently ran MiXCR on the 5' RACE reads; one entry per CDR3 protein. The sample lists about 750,000 distinct CDR3 sequences, around 20% occurring once. The sample taken for sequencing was blood, either unsorted or a sorted T cell fraction (not recorded which). The receptors originated from a male donor with ankylosing spondylitis. Both conserved end residues are part of each CDR3. The D gene is left open where the match is weak. Clone size, where shown, is once, few, many, or a class for clones that have expanded.

J: TRBJ2-2; size: few; D: NA; V: TRBV20-1; DNA: TGCAGTGCTAGATGGGGGAGGGGGGCCGGGGAGCTGTTTTTT; CDR3: CSARWGRGAGELFF
J: TRBJ2-5; size: NA; D: NA; V: TRBV7-7; DNA: TGTGCCAGCAGCTTAGTTCGCTTGGCCGAAGGTTCCCAAGAGACCCAGTACTTC; CDR3: CASSLVRLAEGSQETQYF
J: TRBJ2-5; size: few; D: NA; V: TRBV7-2; DNA: TGTGCCAGCAGCTTAGGGGGGTCGGGCCAAGAGACCCAGTACTTC; CDR3: CASSLGGSGQETQYF
J: TRBJ2-7; size: few; D: NA; V: TRBV6-1; DNA: TGTGCCAGCAAAATTAGTTGGAGCTCCTACGAGCAGTACTTC; CDR3: CASKISWSSYEQYF
J: TRBJ2-1; size: few; D: TRBD2; V: TRBV3-1; DNA: TGTGCCAGCAGCCGCCTGGGAAGCGGGGGGCCCAATGAGCAGTTCTTC; CDR3: CASSRLGSGGPNEQFF
J: TRBJ1-1; size: few; D: TRBD1; V: TRBV6-5; DNA: TGTGCCAGCAGTTACTCCTACTCCGGGACAGCTTCTTACACTGAAGCTTTCTTT; CDR3: CASSYSYSGTASYTEAFF
J: TRBJ1-1; size: NA; D: NA; V: TRBV20-1; DNA: TGCAGTGCTAGAGATAACGTGGGGACTGAAGCTTTCTTT; CDR3: CSARDNVGTEAFF
J: TRBJ2-3; size: NA; D: TRBD1; V: TRBV18; DNA: TGTGCCAGCTCACGAGGACAGGGCCCAGATACGCAGTATTTT; CDR3: CASSRGQGPDTQYF
J: TRBJ2-3; size: few; D: NA; V: TRBV7-3; DNA: TGTGCCAGCAGCACTAAAGCCGACTCCCGGGAAGGGGGGACAGATACGCAGTATTTT; CDR3: CASSTKADSREGGTDTQYF
J: TRBJ1-1; size: few; D: NA; V: TRBV7-9; DNA: TGTGCCAGCACCGATATGGGGACTGAAGCTTTCTTT; CDR3: CASTDMGTEAFF
J: TRBJ2-7; size: NA; D: NA; V: TRBV4-1; DNA: TGCGCCAGCAGCCAAGATCGTCAGAACCCAGCCTACGAGCAGTACTTC; CDR3: CASSQDRQNPAYEQYF
J: TRBJ1-2; size: few; D: NA; V: TRBV29-1; DNA: TGCAGCGTTGAAGAGGAGGGACATCAAGGCTACACCTTC; CDR3: CSVEEEGHQGYTF
J: TRBJ1-4; size: NA; D: NA; V: TRBV12-3/TRBV12-4; DNA: TGTGCCAGCAGTTTAATGGGGGGGTTTCGGACTAATGAAAAACTGTTTTTT; CDR3: CASSLMGGFRTNEKLFF
J: TRBJ2-7; size: NA; D: NA; V: TRBV27; DNA: TGTGCCAGCAGTTTATTTGGGACCTCCTACGAGCAGTACTTC; CDR3: CASSLFGTSYEQYF
J: TRBJ2-2; size: NA; D: TRBD2; V: TRBV12-3/TRBV12-4; DNA: TGTGCCAGCAGGGCGGGACTAGCGGGAGGAGCCGGGGAGCTGTTTTTT; CDR3: CASRAGLAGGAGELFF
J: TRBJ2-3; size: NA; D: NA; V: TRBV29-1; DNA: TGCAGCGTTAGAGGTTCTGGAGATACGCAGTATTTT; CDR3: CSVRGSGDTQYF
J: TRBJ1-2; size: NA; D: TRBD1; V: TRBV14; DNA: TGTGCCAGCAGCCAAGATCGGAGGGACAGCTATGGCTACACCTTC; CDR3: CASSQDRRDSYGYTF
J: TRBJ1-1; size: NA; D: NA; V: TRBV2; DNA: TGTGCCAGCAGAGACAGACGGGCAGGGGACACTGAAGCTTTCTTT; CDR3: CASRDRRAGDTEAFF
J: TRBJ2-3; size: NA; D: TRBD2; V: TRBV20-1; DNA: TGCAGTGCTAGAGATAAGACTAGCGGGGGTGATACGCAGTATTTT; CDR3: CSARDKTSGGDTQYF
J: TRBJ2-7; size: many; D: NA; V: TRBV11-2; DNA: TGTGCCAGCAGCTTAGATGGCGGACAGCGCTACGAGCAGTACTTC; CDR3: CASSLDGGQRYEQYF
J: TRBJ1-1; size: few; D: NA; V: TRBV4-3; DNA: TGCGCCAGCAGCCAAGTTAGCCACCGGATGATCCCAAATACTGAAGCTTTCTTT; CDR3: CASSQVSHRMIPNTEAFF
J: TRBJ2-1; size: few; D: NA; V: TRBV4-1; DNA: TGCGCCAGCAGAATGACAGGCTCGAATAATGAGCAGTTCTTC; CDR3: CASRMTGSNNEQFF
J: TRBJ1-2; size: NA; D: NA; V: TRBV3-1; DNA: TGTGCCAGCAGCCAAATGACAGATTTTCTCCGCTACACCTTC; CDR3: CASSQMTDFLRYTF
J: TRBJ1-6; size: NA; D: NA; V: TRBV4-1; DNA: TGCGCCAGCAGCGCCACGCCGGGTTCACCCCTCCACTTT; CDR3: CASSATPGSPLHF
J: TRBJ2-1; size: NA; D: TRBD2; V: TRBV20-1; DNA: TGCAGTGCTAAACTAGCGGGGGCCTACAATGAGCAGTTCTTC; CDR3: CSAKLAGAYNEQFF
J: TRBJ1-6; size: few; D: NA; V: TRBV5-5; DNA: TGTGCCAGCAGCTTTTCAGGAGTCTATAATTCACCCCTCCACTTT; CDR3: CASSFSGVYNSPLHF
J: TRBJ2-7; size: NA; D: NA; V: TRBV7-9; DNA: TGTGCCAGCAGCTCGCCTAAGGACAGACCCTACGAGCAGTACTTC; CDR3: CASSSPKDRPYEQYF
J: TRBJ2-3; size: few; D: TRBD2; V: TRBV2; DNA: TGTGCCAGCAGACAATCCGGACTAGCGGGAGGGGATACGCAGTATTTT; CDR3: CASRQSGLAGGDTQYF
J: TRBJ2-1; size: NA; D: NA; V: TRBV5-1; DNA: TGCGCCAGCAGCCAGGACGGGACTTACAATGAGCAGTTCTTC; CDR3: CASSQDGTYNEQFF
J: TRBJ2-7; size: NA; D: NA; V: TRBV21-1; DNA: TGTGCCAGCAGCAAACTGGGGGGAAGGGAGCAGTACTTC; CDR3: CASSKLGGREQYF
J: TRBJ2-1; size: few; D: NA; V: TRBV29-1; DNA: TGCAGCGTTGAAACCGGCGGGTTTCGTTCCTACAATGAGCAGTTCTTC; CDR3: CSVETGGFRSYNEQFF
J: TRBJ1-1; size: NA; D: NA; V: TRBV18; DNA: TGTGCCAGCTCACCGGCGGCCAGGAACACTGAAGCTTTCTTT; CDR3: CASSPAARNTEAFF
J: TRBJ1-2; size: NA; D: NA; V: TRBV18; DNA: TGTGCCAGCTCCCCTTCCGGGGGGCAGCCCTATGGCTACACCTTC; CDR3: CASSPSGGQPYGYTF
J: TRBJ1-1; size: few; D: NA; V: TRBV4-2; DNA: TGTGCCAGCAGCCAAATTGACAAGAACACTGAAGCTTTCTTT; CDR3: CASSQIDKNTEAFF
J: TRBJ1-6; size: few; D: TRBD1; V: TRBV5-1; DNA: TGCGCCAGCAGCCCGGGGACAGCGACCCAGTTAGGTTCTGACCTCCACTTT; CDR3: CASSPGTATQLGSDLHF
J: TRBJ1-2; size: NA; D: NA; V: TRBV7-9; DNA: TGTGCCAGCAGCTTAGAACGGGGGGGGGAAGGCTACACCTTC; CDR3: CASSLERGGEGYTF
J: TRBJ1-5; size: many; D: NA; V: TRBV29-1; DNA: TGCAGCGTTGGGGGGGTGGGGCAGCCCCAGCATTTT; CDR3: CSVGGVGQPQHF
J: TRBJ2-7; size: many; D: TRBD1; V: TRBV5-1; DNA: TGCGCCAGCAGCCAGGGACAGCCAGTGGGGGAGCAGTACTTC; CDR3: CASSQGQPVGEQYF
J: TRBJ2-5; size: NA; D: TRBD1; V: TRBV7-2; DNA: TGTGCCAGCAGCCAGTACAGGGGTGAGACCCAGTACTTC; CDR3: CASSQYRGETQYF
J: TRBJ2-1; size: NA; D: TRBD2; V: TRBV7-2; DNA: TGTGCCAGCAGCTTAGCGGCTAGCGGCATCGTTGGCGACAATGAGCAGTTCTTC; CDR3: CASSLAASGIVGDNEQFF
J: TRBJ1-5; size: many; D: NA; V: TRBV20-1; DNA: TGCAGTGCTAGAGATCACGAGTGCCAGCCCCAGCATTTT; CDR3: CSARDHECQPQHF
J: TRBJ2-3; size: few; D: TRBD2; V: TRBV4-2; DNA: TGTGCCAGCAGCCAAGTTGGCGGGAGAGATACGCAGTATTTT; CDR3: CASSQVGGRDTQYF
J: TRBJ2-7; size: few; D: TRBD1; V: TRBV28; DNA: TGTGCCAGCAGTGAATCCCCGGGACAGGCCTTCTCCTACGAGCAGTACTTC; CDR3: CASSESPGQAFSYEQYF
J: TRBJ2-7; size: NA; D: NA; V: TRBV3-1; DNA: TGTGCCAGCAGCCCCCTCTCGGGGTCAGTTGGCGAGCAGTACTTC; CDR3: CASSPLSGSVGEQYF
J: TRBJ1-1; size: few; D: NA; V: TRBV7-9; DNA: TGTGCCAGCAGCCCGACCCCGGACACTGAAGCTTTCTTT; CDR3: CASSPTPDTEAFF
J: TRBJ1-5; size: NA; D: NA; V: TRBV7-8; DNA: TGTGCCAGCAGCCGACTGGAACAGCCCCAGCATTTT; CDR3: CASSRLEQPQHF
J: TRBJ2-2; size: many; D: NA; V: TRBV5-1; DNA: TGCGCCAGCAGCTTATCTATGGCGATCTCGTCCGGGGAGCTGTTTTTT; CDR3: CASSLSMAISSGELFF
J: TRBJ2-5; size: few; D: TRBD2; V: TRBV24-1; DNA: TGTGCCACCAGTGACGCGGGAGTTAAGACCCAGTACTTC; CDR3: CATSDAGVKTQYF
J: TRBJ2-2; size: few; D: NA; V: TRBV7-9; DNA: TGTGCCAGCAGTTCGCTAGTGAAAAACACCGGGGAGCTGTTTTTT; CDR3: CASSSLVKNTGELFF
J: TRBJ2-5; size: few; D: TRBD2; V: TRBV7-8; DNA: TGTGCCAGCAGCTTAGACCTAGCGGGAGGCGGGGAGACCCAGTACTTC; CDR3: CASSLDLAGGGETQYF
J: TRBJ1-1; size: NA; D: TRBD1; V: TRBV12-3/TRBV12-4; DNA: TGTGCCAGCACCATGGACAGGGAAGCTTTCTTT; CDR3: CASTMDREAFF
J: TRBJ2-1; size: few; D: NA; V: TRBV7-9; DNA: TGTGCCAGCAGCTCCGGCGGGTTACCCAATGAGCAGTTCTTC; CDR3: CASSSGGLPNEQFF
J: TRBJ1-5; size: NA; D: NA; V: TRBV10-3; DNA: TGTGCCATCAGCCCGGGTCACAATGGCAATCAGCCCCAGCATTTT; CDR3: CAISPGHNGNQPQHF
J: TRBJ1-1; size: NA; D: TRBD1; V: TRBV5-1; DNA: TGCGCCAGCAGCTTTACAGGGGCCGAGGGAGCTTTCTTT; CDR3: CASSFTGAEGAFF
J: TRBJ1-2; size: NA; D: NA; V: TRBV5-1; DNA: TGCGCCAGCAGCTTGGTGGGGGGGCTCTATGGCTACACCTTC; CDR3: CASSLVGGLYGYTF
J: TRBJ1-5; size: few; D: NA; V: TRBV20-1; DNA: TGCAGTGCTACCCGGCGGGGGGATAGCAATCAGCCCCAGCATTTT; CDR3: CSATRRGDSNQPQHF
J: TRBJ2-1; size: few; D: NA; V: TRBV19; DNA: TGTGCCAGTAGTATAGATCGGGGGAGCGGGCAGTTCTTC; CDR3: CASSIDRGSGQFF